The 16 T cell receptor beta chains presented below share a single source sample, sequenced in a study of control samples from healthy donors and cancer patients. Sequenced by immunoSEQ multiplex PCR; TCRdb stores in-frame clones only, minus some. Found here are 150,000 to 200,000 clones; the top ten clones hold roughly 2%. Sequencing was done on a sample of blood. These receptors were taken from a woman between 25 and 40 years old in good health.

The chain combines TRBV25-1 with TRBJ2-5; 10 bases agree with TRBD2. J was trimmed by 1 base and V by 4 bases; bases with no gene match: 6. Germline V lookup: CDR1 MGHDK, CDR2 SYGVNS. The CDR3 runs to 16 residues. CDR3 in DNA: TGTGCCAGCAGTGCCGGACTAGCGGTTATCCAAGAGACCCAGTACTTC. Encoded protein: CASSAGLAVIQETQYF.

The J gene is TRBJ2-2, the V gene TRBV5-1; TRBD1 agrees at 10 bases. Looked up from germline, CDR1 is SGHRS and CDR2 is YFSETQ. Trimming at V came to 0 bases and at J to 4 bases, leaving 3 bases not matched to a gene. The CDR3 contains 16 residues. The CDR3, as DNA: TGCGCCAGCAGCTTGGGGGACAGGGGTATCACCGGGGAGCTGTTTTTT. Translated, it gives CASSLGDRGITGELFF.

V and J are TRBV24-1 and TRBJ2-3, with 8 bases fitting TRBD2. This CDR3 spans 15 amino acids. Germline CDR1 KGHDR, CDR2 SFDVKD. The J segment lost 6 bases and the V segment lost 4 bases, leaving 8 bases of the junction unmatched. The CDR3 is CATSDGSGGRDTQYF. The DNA of the CDR3 is TGTGCCACCAGTGACGGGAGCGGGGGCAGGGATACGCAGTATTTT.

This chain uses TRBV27 with TRBJ1-1, with D perhaps matching TRBD1 (5 bases). The CDR3 length is 15 residues. V lost 6 bases, J lost 1 base, and 15 bases lay in between. The germline V gene encodes CDR1 MNHEY and CDR2 SMNVEV (reference sequence). CDR3 loop: CASSTLRGENTEAFF. DNA for the CDR3: TGTGCCAGCAGCACCCTACGGGGGGAGAACACTGAAGCTTTCTTT.

The chain joins TRBV4-3 to TRBJ1-5; D uncertain. The CDR3 has 16 amino acids. Germline assignment: CDR1 LGHNA and CDR2 YSLEER. V was clipped by 0 bases and J by 2 bases, with 11 bases between them. This chain's CDR3 is CASSQDRALGNQPQHF. In DNA form, the CDR3 reads TGCGCCAGCAGCCAAGATCGGGCCCTGGGCAATCAGCCCCAGCATTTT.

V and J are TRBV27 and TRBJ1-1; weak D call: TRBD1 (6 bases). CDR1 is MNHEY and CDR2 is SMNVEV in the germline V gene (reference sequence). The V end was cut by 5 bases, the J end by 3 bases, with 13 bases between. The CDR3 has 14 residues. The CDR3 region is CASSPRGWDTEAFF. The CDR3 DNA is TGTGCCAGCAGTCCCAGGGGTTGGGACACTGAAGCTTTCTTT.

The chain joins TRBV5-4 to TRBJ2-5, with 7 bases matching TRBD1. V lost 4 bases and J lost 3; bases outside the gene matches: 3. The CDR3 covers 13 residues. In germline, CDR1 is SGHNT, CDR2 YYREEE (reference sequence). The CDR3 nucleotides are TGTGCCAGCAGCGAAGGGACAGAAGAGACCCAGTACTTC. Amino acid sequence: CASSEGTEETQYF.

This chain connects TRBV2 to TRBJ1-4; D gene ambiguous. V was shortened by 6 bases and J by 12 bases, with 17 bases between the two germline ends. CDR3 length equals 13 residues. Per germline, CDR1 SNHLY and CDR2 FYNNEI. This chain's CDR3 is CASSLKAGNQLFF. The CDR3 nucleotides are TGTGCCAGCAGCCTAAAAGCCGGGAATCAACTGTTTTTT.

The chain recombines TRBV3-1 (or the pseudogene TRBV3-2) with TRBJ1-6; D is possibly TRBD1 (6 bases). Between the trimmed V and J ends, which lost 2 bases and 6 bases, there was a span of 14 bases. Germline lookup yields CDR1 LGHDT and CDR2 YNNKEL (reference sequence). CDR3 length: 16 amino acids. Here the CDR3 reads CASSQLQGAVNSPLHF. In DNA form, the CDR3 reads TGTGCCAGCAGCCAACTACAGGGAGCCGTTAATTCACCCCTCCACTTT.

This sequence joins TRBV15 and TRBJ2-1; D uncertain. Germline loops: CDR1 LNHNV, CDR2 YYDKDF (reference sequence). CDR3 length equals 12 residues. Deletions cut 0 bases from V and 10 bases from J, with 7 bases between. In nucleotides, the CDR3 is TGTGCCACCAGCAGAGATCGACGCGAGCAGTTCTTC. Translating gives CATSRDRREQFF.

This rearrangement joins TRBV6-6 to TRBJ2-3; D is tentatively TRBD1 or TRBD2 (5 bases each). The germline V gene encodes CDR1 MNHNY and CDR2 SVGAGI (reference sequence). The germline V and J ends were trimmed by 5 bases and 0 bases, with 18 bases remaining between them. This CDR3 is 17 amino acids long. DNA of the CDR3: TGTGCCAGCAGTCTCCTGAGGGGACGGACTAGCACAGATACGCAGTATTTT. This codes for CASSLLRGRTSTDTQYF.

The rearrangement uses TRBV29-1 and TRBJ1-1; D is uncertain. The germline V and J ends were trimmed by 8 bases and 0 bases, with 13 bases remaining between them. The CDR3 covers 13 residues. Germline CDR1 is SQVTM and CDR2 is ANQGSEA. In DNA, the CDR3 is TGCAGCTATACGATAAGTTTGAACACTGAAGCTTTCTTT. The encoded protein is CSYTISLNTEAFF.

The chain carries TRBV6-1 and TRBJ1-4; 12 bases are shared with TRBD1. V was clipped by 3 bases and J by 8 bases; unmatched bases: 13. Germline-derived CDR1 and CDR2 are MNHNS and SASEGT. The CDR3 is made up of 18 amino acids. The CDR3 protein is CASSDRPGTGGGEEKLFF. CDR3 DNA sequence: TGTGCCAGCAGTGACCGTCCCGGGACAGGGGGCGGGGAGGAAAAACTGTTTTTT.

The rearrangement links TRBV19 to TRBJ1-5, with TRBD1 matching over 11 bases. The CDR3 has 15 amino acids. V shed 1 base, J shed 6 bases, and the junction held 2 bases outside the gene matches. Germline V gene data show CDR1 as LNHDA and CDR2 as SQIVND (reference sequence). In DNA, the CDR3 is TGTGCCAGTAGTATAGGGACAGGGGGCGGTCAGCCCCAGCATTTT. It translates to CASSIGTGGGQPQHF.

The chain employs TRBV27 and TRBJ2-7; D perhaps matches TRBD2 (6 bases). Trimming pared 8 bases from V and 3 bases from J, leaving 8 bases between. The CDR3 totals 11 residues. The germline V gene has CDR1 MNHEY and CDR2 SMNVEV (reference sequence). CDR3 sequence reads: CASLGGYEQYF. Here the CDR3 DNA reads TGTGCCAGCTTGGGGGGCTACGAGCAGTACTTC.

This chain links TRBV7-3 with TRBJ1-5; D is unresolved. The CDR3 length is 11 residues. Germline CDR1 and CDR2: SGHTA and FQGTGA. V dropped 5 bases and J dropped 6 bases, with 5 bases sitting between them. The CDR3 loop reads CASSAGQPQHF. As DNA, the CDR3 is TGTGCCAGCAGCGCAGGTCAGCCCCAGCATTTT.